The 26 T cell receptor beta chains listed next were all sequenced from one sample in a study of molecular identifiers for immune sequencing clone quantification (dated by TCRdb to the late 2010s). The library was obtained by PCR. Data came from a NextSeq 500. Using fastp trimming at Q25 and MiXCR clonotype assembly, TCRdb reanalyzed the public sequencing data and kept in-frame beta chains. Rows matching on CDR3 protein sequence are summarized as one entry with the most common DNA and genes. The sample table lists around 94,000 distinct CDR3 sequences, 30% to 35% of them with a count of one. Over 8% of the sample is held by the ten biggest clonotypes. Material: naive CD8+ T cells from blood, with Jurkat cell RNA spiked in. In light of the paper, this sample's cell subset or site label describes: FACS-sorted CD8+CD4-CCR7+CD45RA+ naive T cells. All receptors come from a human donor in good health. Some libraries in this study had Jurkat cell RNA spiked in.

This clonotype was detected a few times. The V gene is TRBV27, the J gene TRBJ2-7; no definite D call. V was cut by 5 bases and J by 0 bases, with 8 bases left in between. CDR1 is MNHEY and CDR2 is SMNVEV in the germline V gene (reference sequence). CDR3 size: 13 residues. CDR3 amino acids: CASSKGRSYEQYF. The CDR3 nucleotides read TGTGCCAGCAGTAAAGGCCGCTCCTACGAGCAGTACTTC.

The sample holds a few counts of this clonotype. The chain is built from TRBV6-2 or TRBV6-3 and TRBJ2-3; unclear D gene. The ends were cut back, 0 bases at V and 2 bases at J, with 3 bases in the middle. CDR1 is MNHEY, CDR2 SVGEGT, per germline. CDR3 length equals 13 residues. Here the CDR3 reads CASSYSNTDTQYF. CDR3 in DNA: TGTGCCAGCAGTTACTCCAACACAGATACGCAGTATTTT.

By proportion, this clonotype is medium-sized (0.01 to 0.1%). The V call is TRBV20-1, the J call TRBJ2-3; weak D call: TRBD1 (5 bases). Germline CDR1 DFQATT, CDR2 SNEGSKA (reference sequence). This CDR3 contains 12 residues. This CDR3 reads CNRQLNTDTQYF. In nucleotides, the CDR3 is TGCAATCGACAGCTCAACACAGATACGCAGTATTTT.

In its sample, this clonotype was seen many times. The rearrangement links TRBV12-3 or TRBV12-4 to TRBJ2-3, with TRBD1 identical over 12 bases. The CDR3 loop spans 15 amino acids. The V segment lost 6 bases and the J segment 4 bases; nucleotides outside the gene matches: 5. CDR3 nucleotide sequence: TGTGCCAGCAGGCCTGGGGACAGGGGGCCAGATACGCAGTATTTT. Amino acids: CASRPGDRGPDTQYF.

This clonotype was seen many times. The V call is TRBV4-1, the J call TRBJ2-7; D is possibly TRBD1 or TRBD2 (5 bases each). Germline V gives CDR1 MGHRA, CDR2 YSYEKL. Trimming shortened V by 0 bases and J by 4 bases, and 10 bases separated the two germline ends. The CDR3 has 14 residues. The CDR3 region has the DNA TGCGCCAGCAGCCAAGAAAATTGGGGGTACGAGCAGTACTTC. Its translation: CASSQENWGYEQYF.

Turning to this clonotype: The junction departs from the called germline gene at one end, perhaps through a read error. The chain carries TRBV14 and TRBJ2-1, with TRBD2 matching 8 bases. Germline values: CDR1 SGHDN, CDR2 FVKESK. This CDR3 spans 17 amino acids. The DNA of the CDR3 is TGTGCCGGCAGCCAAGATATAACTAGCGGACCCTACAATGAGCAGTTCTTC. Residues: CAGSQDITSGPYNEQFF.

The rearrangement joins TRBV12-3 or TRBV12-4 to TRBJ2-3; 10 bases match TRBD2. V gave up 2 bases and J gave up 5 bases; unmatched junction bases: 10. This CDR3 has 17 residues. CDR3 residues: CASSLQLAGLGIDTQYF. The CDR3 DNA reads TGTGCCAGCAGTTTACAACTAGCGGGACTAGGCATAGATACGCAGTATTTT.

This clonotype was recorded many times. This sequence joins TRBV9 and TRBJ2-6; D not resolved. The germline gives CDR1 SGDLS, CDR2 YYNGEE. The CDR3 is made up of 18 amino acids. Trimming took 3 bases from V and 0 from J, leaving 16 bases between them. The CDR3 protein is CASSAFQRPSSGANVLTF. CDR3 DNA: TGTGCCAGCAGCGCCTTCCAAAGACCCAGCTCTGGGGCCAACGTCCTGACTTTC.

There are a few counts of this clonotype. The rearrangement joins TRBV4-2 to TRBJ2-4, with 7 bases fitting TRBD2. Germline loops: CDR1 LGHNA, CDR2 YNFKEQ. The V and J ends lost 4 bases and 3 bases, in that order; junction bases with no gene match: 12. The CDR3 runs to 17 residues. The DNA of the CDR3 is TGTGCCAGCAGCCCCCAAGCTGGGAGGGAGAGCAAAAACATTCAGTACTTC. Protein product: CASSPQAGRESKNIQYF.

The rearrangement joins TRBV4-3 to TRBJ1-5; D unclear. Germline CDR1 LGHNA, CDR2 YSLEER. Trimming removed 0 bases from V and 0 bases from J, with 6 bases in between. The CDR3 is 15 amino acids. The CDR3 DNA reads as TGCGCCAGCAGCCAAGATACGGGTAGCAATCAGCCCCAGCATTTT. This gives the protein CASSQDTGSNQPQHF.

This clonotype was recorded many times. This chain uses TRBV20-1 with TRBJ2-7; TRBD2 matches at 10 bases. The CDR3 sequence is 13 residues long. V lost 2 bases to trimming and J lost 7 bases; unmatched junction nucleotides: 5. Germline-derived CDR1 and CDR2 are DFQATT and SNEGSKA (reference sequence). For the CDR3, the DNA is TGCAGTGCTAGACTAGCGGGAGTATGGGAGCAGTACTTC. This translates into CSARLAGVWEQYF.

The chain joins TRBV11-2 to TRBJ1-6, with 8 bases fitting TRBD1. The V and J ends lost 1 base and 10 bases, in that order; junction bases with no gene match: 9. This CDR3 comprises 16 residues. From germline, CDR1 is SGHAT and CDR2 FQNNGV. This CDR3 is CASSLVKQGARSPLHF. The CDR3 DNA is TGTGCCAGCAGCTTAGTTAAGCAGGGGGCGAGATCACCCCTCCACTTT. The variable domain in full, with the rest retrieved from reference TRBV11-2 and TRBJ1-6, is EAGVAQSPRYKIIEKRQSVAFWCNPISGHATLYWYQQILGQGPKLLIQFQNNGVVDDSQLPKDRFSAERLKGVDSTLKIQPAKLEDSAVYLCASSLVKQGARSPLHFGNGTRLTVT.

This clonotype was counted a few times. CDR3 nucleotides: TGTGCCAGCAGCTATGGTACAGGGGGAAAGTACGAGCAGTACTTC. Its translation is CASSYGTGGKYEQYF. The V call is TRBV7-8, the J call TRBJ2-7, with 8 positions matching TRBD1. The CDR3 sequence is 15 residues long. Germline CDR1 is SGHVS and CDR2 is FQNEAQ. Trimming removed 4 bases from V and 4 bases from J; junction bases left unmatched: 9.

This chain connects TRBV6-5 to TRBJ2-7; 9 bases are a match to TRBD2. J was trimmed by 7 bases and V by 5 bases; bases with no gene match: 6. The length of the CDR3 is 13 residues. Germline CDR1 reads MNHEY; CDR2 reads SVGAGI. The CDR3 region has the DNA TGTGCCAGCAGTGCTAGCGGGATATGGGAGCAGTACTTC. Translating it yields CASSASGIWEQYF.

The chain links TRBV2 to TRBJ2-3; 9 bases are a match to TRBD2. Trimming cost V 9 bases and J 6 bases; bases outside gene matches: 10. This CDR3 spans 14 amino acids. From germline, CDR1 is SNHLY and CDR2 FYNNEI. The CDR3 DNA sequence: TGTGCCAGAATCAAGAGCGGGAGGCTTGATACGCAGTATTTT. It is translated as CARIKSGRLDTQYF.

This clonotype was counted at least ten times. The V gene is TRBV12-3 or TRBV12-4, the J gene TRBJ1-5; D possibly corresponds to TRBD1 (5 bases). The CDR3 has 14 residues. The V end lost 6 bases, the J end lost 4 bases, and 13 bases lay between the germline ends. This chain's CDR3 is CASSWGTINQPQHF. The CDR3 DNA reads as TGTGCCAGCAGCTGGGGGACGATAAATCAGCCCCAGCATTTT.

This clonotype appeared once. The CDR3 does not close with the conserved phenylalanine or tryptophan, likely indicating a read error. CDR3 coding DNA: TGTGCCAGCAGTCGACAGGGGGCCTTAAATGAGCAGTTCATC. This encodes CASSRQGALNEQFI. The gene calls are TRBV12-3 or TRBV12-4 and TRBJ2-1; TRBD1 matches at 10 bases. Unmatched junction bases numbered 5, after V lost 5 bases and J lost 7 bases. The CDR3 consists of 14 residues.

The table lists this clonotype with many counts. This rearrangement joins TRBV5-6 to TRBJ2-3, with TRBD2 matching 10 bases. The germline V gene encodes CDR1 SGHDT and CDR2 YYEEEE. V gave up 0 bases and J gave up 4 bases; unmatched junction bases: 5. The CDR3 loop spans 16 amino acids. The CDR3 DNA reads as TGTGCCAGCAGCTTGGCCGCGCTAGCGGGAGCAGATACGCAGTATTTT. This sequence encodes CASSLAALAGADTQYF.

This clonotype was detected only once. V and J are TRBV12-3 or TRBV12-4 and TRBJ2-3, with 7 positions matching TRBD2. The ends lost 3 bases at V and 4 bases at J; junction bases unmatched: 7. The CDR3 runs to 15 residues. The CDR3 DNA sequence: TGTGCCAGCAGTTTGTCTAGCGGAAACGCAGATACGCAGTATTTT. As protein: CASSLSSGNADTQYF.

A remark on this clonotype: The germline gene is not matched at one end of the junction; a read error may be the cause. The chain links TRBV11-2 to TRBJ2-7; D is unresolved. The CDR3 spans 11 residues. CDR1 SGHAT and CDR2 FQNNGV come from the germline V gene. CDR3 coding DNA: TGTGCCAGCAGCCCCTCCCACGAGCAGTACTTC. It specifies CASSPSHEQYF.

DNA of the CDR3: TGCAGTGCTAGAGTCCCCGGGAGGGCCCCCGGGTACGAGCAGTACTTC. This gives the protein CSARVPGRAPGYEQYF. The chain carries TRBV20-1 and TRBJ2-7; 8 bases are shared with TRBD2. The CDR3 is 16 residues long. V trimming: 1 base; J trimming: 4 bases; junction bases outside the gene matches: 12. The germline V gene has CDR1 DFQATT and CDR2 SNEGSKA (reference sequence).

The rearrangement uses TRBV7-9 and TRBJ2-6; no reliable D call. Trimming stripped 3 bases from V and 2 bases from J, with 8 bases between. CDR1 is SEHNR, CDR2 FQNEAQ, per germline (reference sequence). This CDR3 is built from 15 residues. The CDR3 region has the DNA TGTGCCAGCAGCTTGACGAAGGCTGGGGCCAACGTCCTGACTTTC. Encoded protein: CASSLTKAGANVLTF.

This chain joins TRBV19 and TRBJ1-6, with D possibly matching TRBD1 (6 bases). This CDR3 is built from 14 residues. CDR1 and CDR2 (germline): LNHDA, SQIVND (reference sequence). Trimming shortened V by 10 bases and J by 10 bases, and 20 bases separated the two germline ends. As DNA, the CDR3 is TGTGCCACCTCAGGGGAGGTACGGCGATCACCCCTCCACTTT. As protein: CATSGEVRRSPLHF.

Points on this clonotype: The junction shows a germline mismatch at one end, possibly a read error. V is TRBV5-6 and J is TRBJ1-5; D is perhaps TRBD1 (5 bases). CDR1 and CDR2 from the germline V gene are SGHDT and YYEEEE. This CDR3 region has 18 residues. In DNA form, the CDR3 reads TGTGCCAGCAGCTTCCGAGGAGGGGAGGGAAGTAGCACTCAGCCCCAGCATTTT. This encodes CASSFRGGEGSSTQPQHF.

The CDR3, as DNA: TGCGCCAGCAGCCAAGGGGCTGGGAGCTCCTACGAGCAGTACTTC. Amino acids: CASSQGAGSSYEQYF. The V and J genes are TRBV4-3 and TRBJ2-7, with a possible D match to TRBD2 (5 bases). CDR1 is LGHNA and CDR2 is YSLEER in the germline V gene. V lost 1 base to trimming and J lost 0 bases, with 10 bases between them. The CDR3 spans 15 residues.

This clonotype has a handful of counts. V is TRBV20-1 and J is TRBJ1-5; D is unclear. Trimming removed 2 bases at V and 1 base at J, with 9 bases between. The CDR3 consists of 14 residues. Germline V lookup: CDR1 DFQATT, CDR2 SNEGSKA (reference sequence). In DNA form, the CDR3 reads TGCAGTGCTAGATGGGGTCTGAGCAATCAGCCCCAGCATTTT. Its protein product is CSARWGLSNQPQHF.